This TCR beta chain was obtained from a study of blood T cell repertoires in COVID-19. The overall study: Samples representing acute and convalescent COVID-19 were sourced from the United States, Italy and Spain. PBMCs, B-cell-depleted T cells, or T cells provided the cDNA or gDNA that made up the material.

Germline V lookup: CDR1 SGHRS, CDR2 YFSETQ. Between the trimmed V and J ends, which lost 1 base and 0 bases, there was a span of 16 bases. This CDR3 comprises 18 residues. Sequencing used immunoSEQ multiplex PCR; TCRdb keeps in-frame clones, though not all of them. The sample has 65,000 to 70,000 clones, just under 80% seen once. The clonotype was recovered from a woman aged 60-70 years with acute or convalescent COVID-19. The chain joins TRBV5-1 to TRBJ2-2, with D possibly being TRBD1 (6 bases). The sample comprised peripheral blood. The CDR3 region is CASSLHPGANTNTGELFF. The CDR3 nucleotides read TGCGCCAGCAGCTTGCATCCAGGGGCCAACACGAACACCGGGGAGCTGTTTTTT.